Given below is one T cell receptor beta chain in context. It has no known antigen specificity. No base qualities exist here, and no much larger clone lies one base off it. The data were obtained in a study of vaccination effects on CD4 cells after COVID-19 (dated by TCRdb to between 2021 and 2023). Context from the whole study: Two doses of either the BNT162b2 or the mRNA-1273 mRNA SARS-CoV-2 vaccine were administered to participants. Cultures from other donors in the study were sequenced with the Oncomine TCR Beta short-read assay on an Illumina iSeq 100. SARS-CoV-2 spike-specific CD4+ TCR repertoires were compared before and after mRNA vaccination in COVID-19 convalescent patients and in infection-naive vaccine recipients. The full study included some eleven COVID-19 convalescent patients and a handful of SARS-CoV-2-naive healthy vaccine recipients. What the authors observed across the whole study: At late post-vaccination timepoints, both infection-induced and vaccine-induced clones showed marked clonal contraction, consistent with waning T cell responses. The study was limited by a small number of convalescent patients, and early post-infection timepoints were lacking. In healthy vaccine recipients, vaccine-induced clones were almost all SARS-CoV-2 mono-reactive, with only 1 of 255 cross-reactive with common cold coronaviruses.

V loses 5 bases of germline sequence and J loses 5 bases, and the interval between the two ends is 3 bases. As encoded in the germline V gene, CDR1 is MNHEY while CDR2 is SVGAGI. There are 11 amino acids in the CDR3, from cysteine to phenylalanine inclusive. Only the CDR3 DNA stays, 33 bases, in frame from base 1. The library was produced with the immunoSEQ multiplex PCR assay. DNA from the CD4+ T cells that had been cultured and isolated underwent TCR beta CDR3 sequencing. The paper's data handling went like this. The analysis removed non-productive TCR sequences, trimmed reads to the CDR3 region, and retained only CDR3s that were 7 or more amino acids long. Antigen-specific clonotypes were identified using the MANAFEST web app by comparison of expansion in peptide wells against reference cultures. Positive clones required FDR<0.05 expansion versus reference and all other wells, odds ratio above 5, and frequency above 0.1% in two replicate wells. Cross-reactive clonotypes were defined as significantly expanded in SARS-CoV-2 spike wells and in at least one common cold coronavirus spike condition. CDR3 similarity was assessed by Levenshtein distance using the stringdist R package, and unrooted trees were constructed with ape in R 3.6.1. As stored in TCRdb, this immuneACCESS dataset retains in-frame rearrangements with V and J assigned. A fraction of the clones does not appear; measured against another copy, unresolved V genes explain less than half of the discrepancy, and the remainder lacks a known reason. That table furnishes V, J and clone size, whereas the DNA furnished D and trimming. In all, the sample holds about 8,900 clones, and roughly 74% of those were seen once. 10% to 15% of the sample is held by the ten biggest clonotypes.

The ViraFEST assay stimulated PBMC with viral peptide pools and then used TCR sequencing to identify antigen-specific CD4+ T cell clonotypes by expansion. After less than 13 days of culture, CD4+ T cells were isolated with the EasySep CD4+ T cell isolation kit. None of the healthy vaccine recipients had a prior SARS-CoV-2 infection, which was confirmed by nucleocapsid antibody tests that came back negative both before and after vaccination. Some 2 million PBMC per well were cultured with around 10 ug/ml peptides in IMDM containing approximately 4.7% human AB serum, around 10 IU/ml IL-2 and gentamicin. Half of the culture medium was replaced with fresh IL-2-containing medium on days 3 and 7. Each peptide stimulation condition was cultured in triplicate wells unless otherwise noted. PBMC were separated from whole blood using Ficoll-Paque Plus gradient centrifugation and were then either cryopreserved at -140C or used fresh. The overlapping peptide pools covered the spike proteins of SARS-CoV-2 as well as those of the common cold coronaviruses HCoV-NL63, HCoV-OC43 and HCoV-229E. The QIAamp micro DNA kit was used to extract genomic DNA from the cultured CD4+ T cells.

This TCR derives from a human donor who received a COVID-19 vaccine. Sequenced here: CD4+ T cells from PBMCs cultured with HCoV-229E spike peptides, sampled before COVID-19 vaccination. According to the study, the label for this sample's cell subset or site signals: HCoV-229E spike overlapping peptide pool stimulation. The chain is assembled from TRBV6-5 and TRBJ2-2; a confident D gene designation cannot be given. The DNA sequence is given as TGTGCCAGCAGTCTAACCGGGGAGCTGTTTTTT. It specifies CASSLTGELFF.